This T cell receptor (beta chain) was recorded in a study of cytomegalovirus exposure and HLA in healthy donors. Every donor was a healthy person donating bone marrow. General observations from the study: Relative to the roughly 690-donor mean, N-insertions were reportedly fewer in an Asian-associated ancestry cluster in a later analysis.

The CDR3 is made up of 16 amino acids. CDR1 is SGHDT and CDR2 is YYEEEE in the germline V gene. The ends were cut back, 1 base at V and 4 bases at J, with 17 bases in the middle. In the PCR, 60 Vbeta and 13 Jbeta primers were used. Some clones are missing from TCRdb's copy, which holds only in-frame ones; the method was immunoSEQ multiplex PCR. The sample shows more than 150,000 clones, 84% of them seen only once. This clone was seen once. Antigen unknown. The chain uses TRBV5-6 and TRBJ1-2; no definite D call. Input material: PBMCs. This TCR derives from a boy aged 5-17 years in good health and CMV-seronegative. In nucleotides, the CDR3 is TGTGCCAGCAGCTTGTTCGGTGCGGAGGCTCCCTATGGCTACACCTTC. Protein: CASSLFGAEAPYGYTF. The variable domain in full, completed from reference TRBV5-6 and TRBJ1-2, reads DAGVTQSPTHLIKTRGQQVTLRCSPKSGHDTVSWYQQALGQGPQFIFQYYEEEERQRGNFPDRFSGHQFPNYSSELNVNALLLGDSALYLCASSLFGAEAPYGYTFGSGTRLTVV.